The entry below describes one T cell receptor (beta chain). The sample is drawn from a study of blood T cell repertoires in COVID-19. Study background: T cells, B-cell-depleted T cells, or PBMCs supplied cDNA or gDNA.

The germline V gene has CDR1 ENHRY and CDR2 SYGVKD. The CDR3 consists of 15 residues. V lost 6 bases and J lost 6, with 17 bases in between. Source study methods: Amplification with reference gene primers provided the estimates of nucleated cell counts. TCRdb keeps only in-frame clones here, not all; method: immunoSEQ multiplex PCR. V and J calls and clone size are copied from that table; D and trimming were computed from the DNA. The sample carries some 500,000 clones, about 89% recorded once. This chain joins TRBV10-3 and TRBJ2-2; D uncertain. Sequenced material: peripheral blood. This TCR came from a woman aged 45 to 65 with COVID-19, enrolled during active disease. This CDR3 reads CAISQIETRAGELFF. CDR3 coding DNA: TGTGCCATCAGCCAAATTGAGACTCGGGCCGGGGAGCTGTTTTTT.